This T cell receptor beta chain was identified in a study of cytomegalovirus exposure and HLA in healthy donors. Study-level background: Drawn from HLA-typed donors, around 85 million unique TCRs were held in an early data release.

60 Vbeta and 13 Jbeta primers were used in PCR. TCRdb's table, derived via immunoSEQ multiplex PCR, lists solely in-frame clones and lacks some. The sample lists about 120,000 clones; 60% to 80% were seen once. CDR3 length: 15 amino acids. The germline gives CDR1 SGHRS, CDR2 YFSETQ. The germline V and J ends were trimmed by 4 bases and 3 bases, with 16 bases remaining between them. Findings and caveats of the study: Both high specificity and high sensitivity reportedly marked the classifier's diagnosis of cytomegalovirus status. Among the sequence variants, a highly shared cluster was likely an artifact of sequencing.

A word on this clone: Its matching antigen is unknown.

The sequenced material came from PBMCs. The rearrangement joins TRBV5-1 to TRBJ1-1; perhaps TRBD1 as D (5 bases). The clonotype originates from a man aged 18 to 30 in good health and CMV-seropositive. CDR3 bases: TGCGCCAGCAGCGTGACACCAGGGTGGGACACTGAAGCTTTCTTT. Protein: CASSVTPGWDTEAFF.